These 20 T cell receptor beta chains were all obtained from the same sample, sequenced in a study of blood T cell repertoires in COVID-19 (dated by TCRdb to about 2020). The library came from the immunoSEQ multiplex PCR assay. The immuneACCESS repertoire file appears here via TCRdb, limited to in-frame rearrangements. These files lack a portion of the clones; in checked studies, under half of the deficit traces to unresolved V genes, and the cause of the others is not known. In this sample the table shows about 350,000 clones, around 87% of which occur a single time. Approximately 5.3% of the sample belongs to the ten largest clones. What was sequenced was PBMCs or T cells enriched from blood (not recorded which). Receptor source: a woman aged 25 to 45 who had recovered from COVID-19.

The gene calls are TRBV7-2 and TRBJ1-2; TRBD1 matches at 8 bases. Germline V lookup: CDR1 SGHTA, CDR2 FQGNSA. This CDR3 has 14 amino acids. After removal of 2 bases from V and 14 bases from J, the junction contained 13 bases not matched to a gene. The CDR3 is CASSLIEADRVKTF. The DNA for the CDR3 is TGTGCCAGCAGCTTAATCGAAGCGGACAGGGTAAAGACCTTC.

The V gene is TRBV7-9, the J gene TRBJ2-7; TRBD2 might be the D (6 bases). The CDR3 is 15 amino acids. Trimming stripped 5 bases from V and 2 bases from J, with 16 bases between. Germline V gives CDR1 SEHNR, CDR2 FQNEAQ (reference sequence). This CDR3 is CASSPRGGATYEQYF. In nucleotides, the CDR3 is TGTGCCAGCAGCCCCCGCGGCGGGGCAACCTACGAGCAGTACTTC.

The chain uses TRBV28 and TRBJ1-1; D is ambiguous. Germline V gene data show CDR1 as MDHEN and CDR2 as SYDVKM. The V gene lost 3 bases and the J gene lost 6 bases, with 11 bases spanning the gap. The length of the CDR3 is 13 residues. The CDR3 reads CASSFESTAEAFF. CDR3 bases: TGTGCCAGCAGTTTTGAGTCTACCGCTGAAGCTTTCTTT.

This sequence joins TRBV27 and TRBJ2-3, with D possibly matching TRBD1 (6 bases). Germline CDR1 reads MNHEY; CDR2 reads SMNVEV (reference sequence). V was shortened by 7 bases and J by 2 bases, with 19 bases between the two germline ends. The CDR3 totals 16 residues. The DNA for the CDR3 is TGTGCCAGCATGCTCCTCCGGGCAGGGGTCACAGATACGCAGTATTTT. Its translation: CASMLLRAGVTDTQYF.

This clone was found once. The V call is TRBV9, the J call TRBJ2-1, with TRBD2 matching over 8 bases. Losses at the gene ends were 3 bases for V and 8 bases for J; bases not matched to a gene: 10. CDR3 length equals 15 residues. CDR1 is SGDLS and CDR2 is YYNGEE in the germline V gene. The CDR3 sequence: CASSEGTGRGDEQFF. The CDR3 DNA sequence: TGTGCCAGCAGCGAGGGGACCGGGCGGGGGGATGAGCAGTTCTTC.

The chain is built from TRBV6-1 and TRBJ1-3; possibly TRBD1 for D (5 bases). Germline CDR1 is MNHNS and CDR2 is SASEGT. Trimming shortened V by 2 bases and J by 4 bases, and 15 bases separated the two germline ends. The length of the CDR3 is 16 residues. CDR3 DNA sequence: TGTGCCAGCAGTGAAAAAACGACAGTTACGGGAAACACCATATATTTT. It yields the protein CASSEKTTVTGNTIYF.

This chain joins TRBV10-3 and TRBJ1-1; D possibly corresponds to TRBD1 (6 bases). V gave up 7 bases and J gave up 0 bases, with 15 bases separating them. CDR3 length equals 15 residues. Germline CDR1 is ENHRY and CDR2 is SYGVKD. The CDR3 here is CAITKNGQLNTEAFF. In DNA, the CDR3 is TGTGCCATCACCAAAAACGGACAGCTGAACACTGAAGCTTTCTTT.

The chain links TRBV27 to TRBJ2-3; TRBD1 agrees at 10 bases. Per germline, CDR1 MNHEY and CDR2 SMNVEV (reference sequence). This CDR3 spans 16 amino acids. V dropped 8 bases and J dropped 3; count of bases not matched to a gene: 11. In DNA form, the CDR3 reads TGTGCCAGCGGAATACCGGGACAGGGGTGGACAGATACGCAGTATTTT. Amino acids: CASGIPGQGWTDTQYF.

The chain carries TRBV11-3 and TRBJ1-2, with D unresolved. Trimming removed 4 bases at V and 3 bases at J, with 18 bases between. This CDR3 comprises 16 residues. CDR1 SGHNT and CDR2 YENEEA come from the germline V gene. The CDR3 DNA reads TGTGCCAGCAGCTACTACCCGGGGATCTCGGACTATGGCTACACCTTC. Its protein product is CASSYYPGISDYGYTF.

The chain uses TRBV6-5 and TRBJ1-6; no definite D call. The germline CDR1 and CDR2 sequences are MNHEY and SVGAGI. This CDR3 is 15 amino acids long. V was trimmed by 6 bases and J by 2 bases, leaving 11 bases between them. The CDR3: CASRLTETYNSPLHF. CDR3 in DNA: TGTGCCAGCAGACTAACGGAGACCTATAATTCACCCCTCCACTTT.

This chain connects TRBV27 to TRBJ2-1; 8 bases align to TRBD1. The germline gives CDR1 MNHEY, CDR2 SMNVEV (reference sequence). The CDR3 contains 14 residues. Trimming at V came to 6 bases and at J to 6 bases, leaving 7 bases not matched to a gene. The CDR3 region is CASSLGQGINEQFF. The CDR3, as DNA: TGTGCCAGCAGCTTAGGACAGGGCATCAATGAGCAGTTCTTC.

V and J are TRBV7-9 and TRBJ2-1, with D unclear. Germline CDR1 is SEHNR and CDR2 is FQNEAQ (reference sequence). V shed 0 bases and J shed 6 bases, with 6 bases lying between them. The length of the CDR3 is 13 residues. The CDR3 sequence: CASSLALLNEQFF. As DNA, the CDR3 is TGTGCCAGCAGCTTAGCATTACTCAATGAGCAGTTCTTC.

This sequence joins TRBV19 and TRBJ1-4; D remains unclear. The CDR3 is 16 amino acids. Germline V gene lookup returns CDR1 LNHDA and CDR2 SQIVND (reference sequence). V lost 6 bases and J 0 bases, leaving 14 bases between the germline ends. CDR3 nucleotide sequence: TGTGCCAGTAGCCGGAATCTAGATGCAACTAATGAAAAACTGTTTTTT. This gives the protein CASSRNLDATNEKLFF.

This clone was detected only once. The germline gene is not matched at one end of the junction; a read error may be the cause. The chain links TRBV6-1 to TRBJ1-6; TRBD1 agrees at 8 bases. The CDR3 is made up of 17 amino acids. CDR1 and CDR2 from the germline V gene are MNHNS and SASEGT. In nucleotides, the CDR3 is TGTGCCAGCAGCGAAGCAGGGGGCGCGTCTCGTAATTCACCCCTCCACTTT. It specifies CASSEAGGASRNSPLHF.

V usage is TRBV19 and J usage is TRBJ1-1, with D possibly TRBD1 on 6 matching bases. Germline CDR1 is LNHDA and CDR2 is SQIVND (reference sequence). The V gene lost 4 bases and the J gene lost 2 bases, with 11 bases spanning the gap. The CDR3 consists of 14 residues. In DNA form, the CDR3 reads TGTGCCAGTAGTACGGGACATCTTAACACTGAAGCTTTCTTT. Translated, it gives CASSTGHLNTEAFF.

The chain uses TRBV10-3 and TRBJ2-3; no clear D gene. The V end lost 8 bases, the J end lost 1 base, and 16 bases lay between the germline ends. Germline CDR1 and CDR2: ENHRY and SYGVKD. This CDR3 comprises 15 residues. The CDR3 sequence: CAIASDRSRTDTQYF. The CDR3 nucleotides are TGTGCCATCGCATCCGATCGAAGCCGCACAGATACGCAGTATTTT.

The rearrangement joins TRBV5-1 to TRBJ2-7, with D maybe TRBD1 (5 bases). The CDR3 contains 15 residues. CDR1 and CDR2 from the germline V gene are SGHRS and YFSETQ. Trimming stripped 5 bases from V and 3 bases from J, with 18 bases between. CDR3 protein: CASRSQGPSVYEQYF. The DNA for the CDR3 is TGCGCCAGCAGGAGCCAGGGCCCGTCGGTCTACGAGCAGTACTTC.

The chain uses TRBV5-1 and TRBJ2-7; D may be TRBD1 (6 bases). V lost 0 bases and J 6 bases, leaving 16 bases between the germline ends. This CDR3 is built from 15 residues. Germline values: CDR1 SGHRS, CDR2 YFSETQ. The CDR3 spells CASSLVTGLSGEQYF. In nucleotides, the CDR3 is TGCGCCAGCAGCTTGGTTACAGGGTTAAGTGGCGAGCAGTACTTC.

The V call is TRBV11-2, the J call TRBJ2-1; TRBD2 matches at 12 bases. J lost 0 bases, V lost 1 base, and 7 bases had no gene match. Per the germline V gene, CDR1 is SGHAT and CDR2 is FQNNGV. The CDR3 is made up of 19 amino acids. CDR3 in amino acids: CASSLGAGLAGSSYNEQFF. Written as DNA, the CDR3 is TGTGCCAGCAGCTTAGGGGCCGGACTAGCGGGGAGCTCCTACAATGAGCAGTTCTTC.

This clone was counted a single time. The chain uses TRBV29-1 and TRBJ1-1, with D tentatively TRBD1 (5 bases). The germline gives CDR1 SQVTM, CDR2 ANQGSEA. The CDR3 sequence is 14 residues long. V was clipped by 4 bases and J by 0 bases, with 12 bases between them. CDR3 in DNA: TGCAGCGTTGGGCGGGGGGGGATGAACACTGAAGCTTTCTTT. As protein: CSVGRGGMNTEAFF. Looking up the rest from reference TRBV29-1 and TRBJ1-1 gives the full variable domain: SAVISQKPSRDICQRGTSLTIQCQVDSQVTMMFWYRQQPGQSLTLIATANQGSEATYESGFVIDKFPISRPNLTFSTLTVSNMSPEDSSIYLCSVGRGGMNTEAFFGQGTRLTVV.